Following are 11 T cell receptor beta chains from one sample sequenced in a study of T cell responses to AZD1222 COVID-19 vaccine. The table came from immunoSEQ multiplex PCR; TCRdb's copy has only in-frame clones and leaves some out. The sample lists approximately 130,000 clones, 88% occurring once. The sequences come from peripheral blood, collected 28 days after the second AZD1222 dose. These receptors all stem from an adult who received the AZD1222 COVID-19 vaccine.

The genes are TRBV11-2 and TRBJ2-2; D is possibly TRBD2 (6 bases). The CDR3 is 16 amino acids. The germline V gene encodes CDR1 SGHAT and CDR2 FQNNGV. Between the trimmed V and J ends, which lost 5 bases and 4 bases, there was a span of 17 bases. The CDR3 DNA reads TGTGCCAGCAGCCAACAAAGCGGGTCGAGCACCGGGGAGCTGTTTTTT. As protein: CASSQQSGSSTGELFF.

This sequence joins TRBV24-1 and TRBJ2-7, with 10 nucleotides matching TRBD1. The CDR3 loop spans 15 amino acids. V was clipped by 4 bases and J by 5 bases; unmatched bases: 7. Germline V lookup: CDR1 KGHDR, CDR2 SFDVKD. CDR3 protein: CATSEPGTGDHEQYF. The CDR3 DNA reads as TGTGCCACCAGTGAACCGGGGACAGGGGACCACGAGCAGTACTTC.

The chain couples TRBV4-2 to TRBJ1-6; no clear D. Trimming shortened V by 0 bases and J by 10 bases, and 13 bases separated the two germline ends. This CDR3 has 15 residues. Germline V gene data show CDR1 as LGHNA and CDR2 as YNFKEQ. DNA of the CDR3: TGTGCCAGCAGCCAAGACGGCCAGCTATGGTCACCCCTCCACTTT. It is translated as CASSQDGQLWSPLHF.

The rearrangement links TRBV19 to TRBJ2-2, with 13 bases fitting TRBD2. Germline V gene lookup returns CDR1 LNHDA and CDR2 SQIVND (reference sequence). The CDR3 has 18 amino acids. The junction had 8 bases not matched to a gene; V was cut back by 1 base and J by 6 bases. CDR3 bases: TGTGCCAGTAGTATAGGACTAGCGGGGGGTCTTTGGGCCGGGGAGCTGTTTTTT. It specifies CASSIGLAGGLWAGELFF.

J is TRBJ1-4 and V is TRBV19; perhaps TRBD1 as D (5 bases). In germline, CDR1 is LNHDA, CDR2 SQIVND (reference sequence). The CDR3 spans 13 residues. V lost 1 base and J 13 bases, leaving 13 bases between the germline ends. The CDR3 is CASSIGGTTILFF. The CDR3 DNA sequence: TGTGCCAGTAGTATAGGTGGGACCACCATACTGTTTTTT. Full variable domain (missing parts from reference TRBV19 and TRBJ1-4): DGGITQSPKYLFRKEGQNVTLSCEQNLNHDAMYWYRQDPGQGLRLIYYSQIVNDFQKGDIAEGYSVSREKKESFPLTVTSAQKNPTAFYLCASSIGGTTILFFGSGTQLSVL.

The rearrangement joins TRBV2 to TRBJ2-1; 8 bases line up with TRBD1. Germline loops: CDR1 SNHLY, CDR2 FYNNEI. The CDR3 is 15 residues long. The ends lost 5 bases at V and 0 bases at J; junction bases unmatched: 3. The CDR3: CASSLGQASYNEQFF. The CDR3 DNA follows: TGTGCCAGCAGTCTGGGACAGGCCTCCTACAATGAGCAGTTCTTC.

CDR3 DNA: TGTGCCAGCGCGCCAGACAGGAACCCCTATAATTCACCCCTCCACTTT. Translated: CASAPDRNPYNSPLHF. This rearrangement joins TRBV19 to TRBJ1-6; tentative D call: TRBD1 (6 bases). The CDR3 totals 16 residues. Germline V lookup: CDR1 LNHDA, CDR2 SQIVND (reference sequence). V shed 9 bases and J shed 2 bases, with 17 bases lying between them.

The CDR3 region has the DNA TGTGCCAGCAGTCTAAATAGAGTGAGGACTGAAGCTTTCTTT. Its protein is CASSLNRVRTEAFF. The rearrangement links TRBV28 to TRBJ1-1; D is uncertain. In germline, CDR1 is MDHEN, CDR2 SYDVKM. V lost 5 bases, J lost 5 bases, and 15 bases lay in between. The CDR3 is made up of 14 amino acids.

This clone occurred once. V is TRBV18 and J is TRBJ2-7, with a possible D match to TRBD1 (7 bases). V gave up 0 bases and J gave up 2 bases, with 14 bases separating them. The germline V gene encodes CDR1 KGHSH and CDR2 LQKENI. CDR3 length equals 16 residues. The DNA of the CDR3 is TGTGCCAGCTCACCACCAGGAGGGGGCCTTACCTACGAGCAGTACTTC. The encoded protein is CASSPPGGGLTYEQYF.

V usage is TRBV28 and J usage is TRBJ2-2; D is perhaps TRBD1 (6 bases). Germline V CDR1 and CDR2: MDHEN, SYDVKM. This CDR3 region has 14 residues. V was pared by 5 bases and J by 4 bases, with 11 bases between. CDR3 sequence reads: CASSLGTPTGELFF. In DNA, the CDR3 is TGTGCCAGCAGTCTCGGGACACCCACCGGGGAGCTGTTTTTT.

CDR3 bases: TGCAGCGTTGATGCTGCTAACTATGGCTACACCTTC. It codes for CSVDAANYGYTF. The chain combines TRBV29-1 with TRBJ1-2; the D is unclear. The CDR3 contains 12 residues. V was trimmed by 3 bases and J by 0 bases, leaving 5 bases between them. Germline V CDR1 and CDR2: SQVTM, ANQGSEA.